These T cell receptor beta chains were read from a single sample in a study of lymphopenia after photon versus proton radiotherapy. TCRdb's copy holds only in-frame clones and misses some; the assay was immunoSEQ multiplex PCR. Among 150,000 to 200,000 clones listed, more than 85% were seen once. The sample consisted of peripheral blood, taken from a patient treated with photon-based radiotherapy. These receptors all come from a man between 50 and 59 years old with gastric cancer. Each CDR3 is given with its conserved first and last residue. The D gene is left open where the match is weak. Clone size is given for some rows only: seen once, a few or many times, or a class if the clone is expanded.

d_call: TRBD1; v_call: TRBV13; j_call: TRBJ2-7; clone_size: NA; cdr3_nt: TGTGCCAGCAGCCCCGGGACAGGGGGGATCTACGAGCAGTACTTC; cdr3_aa: CASSPGTGGIYEQYF
d_call: NA; v_call: TRBV18; j_call: TRBJ1-5; clone_size: NA; cdr3_nt: TGTGCCAGCTCACCCTCCAATCAGCCCCAGCATTTT; cdr3_aa: CASSPSNQPQHF
d_call: TRBD2; v_call: TRBV7-9; j_call: TRBJ2-7; clone_size: NA; cdr3_nt: TGTGCCAGCAGCGTGGGACTAGTACCCTACGAGCAGTACTTC; cdr3_aa: CASSVGLVPYEQYF
d_call: NA; v_call: TRBV18; j_call: TRBJ1-2; clone_size: NA; cdr3_nt: TGTGCCAGCTCACTCGGGACAAATGTCTATGGCTACACCTTC; cdr3_aa: CASSLGTNVYGYTF
d_call: NA; v_call: TRBV20-1; j_call: TRBJ1-1; clone_size: NA; cdr3_nt: TGCAGTGGGACACCGAACACTGAAGCTTTCTTT; cdr3_aa: CSGTPNTEAFF
d_call: NA; v_call: TRBV30; j_call: TRBJ1-1; clone_size: NA; cdr3_nt: TGTGCCTGGGACGAAGCGAACACTGAAGCTTTCTTT; cdr3_aa: CAWDEANTEAFF
d_call: NA; v_call: TRBV28; j_call: TRBJ1-5; clone_size: NA; cdr3_nt: TGTGCCAGCAGCCAGGGCGCGGGGCGGGGTTGGCCCCAGCATTTT; cdr3_aa: CASSQGAGRGWPQHF
d_call: NA; v_call: TRBV11-2; j_call: TRBJ2-4; clone_size: NA; cdr3_nt: TGTGCCAGCAGCTTATATTGGGGGCCTTTAACCAAAAACATTCAGTACTTC; cdr3_aa: CASSLYWGPLTKNIQYF
d_call: NA; v_call: TRBV5-6; j_call: TRBJ2-3; clone_size: NA; cdr3_nt: TGTGCCAGCAGCCTTGACAGTGCTAGCACAGATACGCAGTATTTT; cdr3_aa: CASSLDSASTDTQYF
d_call: TRBD1; v_call: TRBV29-1; j_call: TRBJ1-5; clone_size: NA; cdr3_nt: TGCAGCGTTGCTCCCGGGACAGGGGATCAGCCCCAGCATTTT; cdr3_aa: CSVAPGTGDQPQHF
d_call: TRBD2; v_call: TRBV9; j_call: TRBJ2-1; clone_size: NA; cdr3_nt: TGTGCCAGCAGCGTAGCTTGGGAGCGGGACTCCTACAATGAGCAGTTCTTC; cdr3_aa: CASSVAWERDSYNEQFF
d_call: NA; v_call: TRBV30; j_call: TRBJ1-3; clone_size: NA; cdr3_nt: TGTGCCTGGCGCGGGGGCCGAAACTCTGGAAACACCATATATTTT; cdr3_aa: CAWRGGRNSGNTIYF
d_call: NA; v_call: TRBV6-1; j_call: TRBJ1-1; clone_size: NA; cdr3_nt: TGTGCCAGCAGTGAACCCAGGAGGAACACTGAAGCTTTCTTT; cdr3_aa: CASSEPRRNTEAFF
d_call: NA; v_call: TRBV28; j_call: TRBJ1-1; clone_size: NA; cdr3_nt: TGTGCCAGCAGTTTATATCGGGCGAACACTGAAGCTTTCTTT; cdr3_aa: CASSLYRANTEAFF
d_call: NA; v_call: TRBV30; j_call: TRBJ2-7; clone_size: NA; cdr3_nt: TGTGCCTGGGGTGGGACTTACGAGCAGTACTTC; cdr3_aa: CAWGGTYEQYF
d_call: NA; v_call: TRBV2; j_call: TRBJ1-5; clone_size: NA; cdr3_nt: TGTGCCAGCAGCGACAGTTCGAATCAGCCCCAGCATTTT; cdr3_aa: CASSDSSNQPQHF
d_call: NA; v_call: TRBV18; j_call: TRBJ2-5; clone_size: once; cdr3_nt: TGTGCCAGCTCACCAACCCCGCAAGAGACCCAGTACTTC; cdr3_aa: CASSPTPQETQYF
d_call: NA; v_call: TRBV9; j_call: TRBJ2-5; clone_size: once; cdr3_nt: TGTGCCAGCAGCGTGAGGGGCACGGGGGAAGAGACCCAGTACTTC; cdr3_aa: CASSVRGTGEETQYF
d_call: TRBD1; v_call: TRBV7-6; j_call: TRBJ1-4; clone_size: NA; cdr3_nt: TGTGCCAGCAGCTTAGGTGCTGCCGGAGGGGACAGGGATGAAAAACTGTTTTTT; cdr3_aa: CASSLGAAGGDRDEKLFF
d_call: NA; v_call: TRBV19; j_call: TRBJ1-4; clone_size: NA; cdr3_nt: TGTGCCAGTAGTATTTTAAGCAGGGGCGAAAAACTGTTTTTT; cdr3_aa: CASSILSRGEKLFF
d_call: TRBD2; v_call: TRBV7-2; j_call: TRBJ2-2; clone_size: NA; cdr3_nt: TGTGCCAGCAGCGGGACTAGCGGGATTACCGGGGAGCTGTTTTTT; cdr3_aa: CASSGTSGITGELFF
d_call: TRBD1; v_call: TRBV7-2; j_call: TRBJ2-7; clone_size: NA; cdr3_nt: TGTGCCAGCAGCCCCGGGACAGGGTACTACGAGCAGTACTTC; cdr3_aa: CASSPGTGYYEQYF
d_call: NA; v_call: TRBV21-1; j_call: TRBJ2-2; clone_size: NA; cdr3_nt: TGTGCCAGCAGCCGGACTAGCGGGAGAGCCGGGGAGCTGTTTTTT; cdr3_aa: CASSRTSGRAGELFF
d_call: NA; v_call: TRBV28; j_call: TRBJ2-7; clone_size: NA; cdr3_nt: TGTGCCAGCATTCCGGGGCAGACCAGCTCCTACGAGCAGTACTTC; cdr3_aa: CASIPGQTSSYEQYF
d_call: TRBD1; v_call: TRBV19; j_call: TRBJ2-3; clone_size: NA; cdr3_nt: TGTGCCAGTAACCCCGGACAGGGATACCCTACGCAGTATTTT; cdr3_aa: CASNPGQGYPTQYF
d_call: NA; v_call: TRBV7-2; j_call: TRBJ2-1; clone_size: once; cdr3_nt: TGTGCCAGCAGCTCCGGGACTCGCTCCTACAATGAGCAGTTCTTC; cdr3_aa: CASSSGTRSYNEQFF
d_call: NA; v_call: TRBV11-2; j_call: TRBJ2-7; clone_size: NA; cdr3_nt: TGTGCCAGCAGCCCCCCCCGGGGCGCTAGCTCCTACGAGCAGTACTTC; cdr3_aa: CASSPPRGASSYEQYF
d_call: NA; v_call: TRBV7-9; j_call: TRBJ2-7; clone_size: NA; cdr3_nt: TGTGCCAGCAGCATTGGTTGGGAGTCAATAATTTCCTACGAGCAGTACTTC; cdr3_aa: CASSIGWESIISYEQYF
d_call: NA; v_call: TRBV6-1; j_call: TRBJ1-3; clone_size: NA; cdr3_nt: TGTGCCAGCAGTGAAGAGGGCCTCTCTGGAAACACCATATATTTT; cdr3_aa: CASSEEGLSGNTIYF
d_call: NA; v_call: TRBV6-5; j_call: TRBJ2-7; clone_size: NA; cdr3_nt: TGTGCCAGCAGTTACAGGGGCCACGAGCAGTACTTC; cdr3_aa: CASSYRGHEQYF
d_call: NA; v_call: TRBV18; j_call: TRBJ1-1; clone_size: NA; cdr3_nt: TGTGCCAGCTCACCGGACCCTCCGAAAGCTTTCTTT; cdr3_aa: CASSPDPPKAFF
d_call: TRBD2; v_call: TRBV14; j_call: TRBJ2-7; clone_size: NA; cdr3_nt: TGTGCCAGCAGCCCCCGAGCTAGCGGGAGATATAGCGAGCAGTACTTC; cdr3_aa: CASSPRASGRYSEQYF
d_call: NA; v_call: TRBV7-6; j_call: TRBJ2-7; clone_size: once; cdr3_nt: TGTGCCAGCAGCTTAGGGATGGCAGGCGGTTGGGAAGCCTACGAGCAGTACTTC; cdr3_aa: CASSLGMAGGWEAYEQYF
d_call: TRBD2; v_call: TRBV5-1; j_call: TRBJ2-5; clone_size: NA; cdr3_nt: TGCGCCAGCAGCTGGGGGACTAGCGGGAGTGAAGAGACCCAGTACTTC; cdr3_aa: CASSWGTSGSEETQYF
d_call: NA; v_call: TRBV7-2; j_call: TRBJ1-5; clone_size: NA; cdr3_nt: TGTGCCAGCAGCAGACAAGGGGATCAGCCCCAGCATTTT; cdr3_aa: CASSRQGDQPQHF
d_call: NA; v_call: TRBV28; j_call: TRBJ1-4; clone_size: NA; cdr3_nt: TGTGCCAGCAGTTCGGGGAACCGGGACCAAAAACTGTTTTTT; cdr3_aa: CASSSGNRDQKLFF
d_call: NA; v_call: TRBV27; j_call: TRBJ1-1; clone_size: NA; cdr3_nt: TGTGCGTCTGGGACGAACACTGAAGCTTTCTTT; cdr3_aa: CASGTNTEAFF
d_call: TRBD2; v_call: TRBV4-1; j_call: TRBJ2-7; clone_size: NA; cdr3_nt: TGCGCCAGCAGCCAAGATGGGGCTAGCGGGTCCTCCTACGAGCAGTACTTC; cdr3_aa: CASSQDGASGSSYEQYF
d_call: NA; v_call: TRBV19; j_call: TRBJ2-3; clone_size: NA; cdr3_nt: TGTGCCAGTACCTCCTCGGGGCAGCGCACAGATACGCAGTATTTT; cdr3_aa: CASTSSGQRTDTQYF
d_call: NA; v_call: TRBV6-5; j_call: TRBJ1-1; clone_size: NA; cdr3_nt: TGTGCCAGCACCAGGGGAACTGAAGCTTTCTTT; cdr3_aa: CASTRGTEAFF
d_call: NA; v_call: TRBV11-1; j_call: TRBJ2-7; clone_size: NA; cdr3_nt: TGTGCCAGCAGCTTAGCGCTGGAAACCAACGAGCAGTACTTC; cdr3_aa: CASSLALETNEQYF
d_call: TRBD2; v_call: TRBV10-3; j_call: TRBJ2-7; clone_size: NA; cdr3_nt: TGTGCCATCAGTCTAGCGGGAGATGAGCAGTACTTC; cdr3_aa: CAISLAGDEQYF
d_call: NA; v_call: TRBV6-5; j_call: TRBJ2-1; clone_size: NA; cdr3_nt: TGTGCCAGCAGTTACTCGGGTAGCTCCTACAATGAGCAGTTCTTC; cdr3_aa: CASSYSGSSYNEQFF
d_call: TRBD2; v_call: TRBV6-5; j_call: TRBJ2-7; clone_size: NA; cdr3_nt: TGTGCCAGCAGTCGCGGACTAGCCGACGAGCAGTACTTC; cdr3_aa: CASSRGLADEQYF
d_call: NA; v_call: TRBV27; j_call: TRBJ1-5; clone_size: NA; cdr3_nt: TGTGCCAGCAGTTCACGTCAGGAACCTTATAGCAATCAGCCCCAGCATTTT; cdr3_aa: CASSSRQEPYSNQPQHF
d_call: NA; v_call: TRBV7-9; j_call: TRBJ1-1; clone_size: NA; cdr3_nt: TGTGCCAGCAGCTTAAGTAGCGGGGGCACTGAAGCTTTCTTT; cdr3_aa: CASSLSSGGTEAFF
d_call: TRBD1; v_call: TRBV10-3; j_call: TRBJ2-7; clone_size: NA; cdr3_nt: TGTGCCACGGGACAGGGATACGAGCAGTACTTC; cdr3_aa: CATGQGYEQYF
d_call: TRBD1; v_call: TRBV19; j_call: TRBJ1-5; clone_size: NA; cdr3_nt: TGTGCCAGTAGTTTCAGGGGGGGTCAGCCCCAGCATTTT; cdr3_aa: CASSFRGGQPQHF
d_call: NA; v_call: TRBV19; j_call: TRBJ1-1; clone_size: NA; cdr3_nt: TGTGCCAGTAGTCCCCCTGGGTGGACTGAAGCTTTCTTT; cdr3_aa: CASSPPGWTEAFF
d_call: NA; v_call: TRBV30; j_call: TRBJ1-3; clone_size: NA; cdr3_nt: TGTGCCTGGGGGCATGGAAACACCATATATTTT; cdr3_aa: CAWGHGNTIYF
d_call: TRBD1; v_call: TRBV29-1; j_call: TRBJ1-1; clone_size: NA; cdr3_nt: TGCAGCGGAAAACAGGGGATGGGTGAAGCTTTCTTT; cdr3_aa: CSGKQGMGEAFF
d_call: NA; v_call: TRBV29-1; j_call: TRBJ1-3; clone_size: NA; cdr3_nt: TGCAGCGCAAATGGGGCCGTGGGGGTCTCTGGAAACACCATATATTTT; cdr3_aa: CSANGAVGVSGNTIYF
d_call: NA; v_call: TRBV28; j_call: TRBJ1-3; clone_size: few; cdr3_nt: TGTGCCAGCAGTTTATCGGTCAACACCATATATTTT; cdr3_aa: CASSLSVNTIYF
d_call: NA; v_call: TRBV4-2; j_call: TRBJ1-2; clone_size: NA; cdr3_nt: TGTGCCAGCAGCCAGAAAACGCGGGGCCGCTATGGCTACACCTTC; cdr3_aa: CASSQKTRGRYGYTF
d_call: NA; v_call: TRBV30; j_call: TRBJ2-3; clone_size: NA; cdr3_nt: TGTGCCTGGAGTAGGGATACGCAGTATTTT; cdr3_aa: CAWSRDTQYF
d_call: NA; v_call: TRBV7-9; j_call: TRBJ1-1; clone_size: NA; cdr3_nt: TGTGCCAGCAGCTTGGGCGGGGGCCAGAACACTGAAGCTTTCTTT; cdr3_aa: CASSLGGGQNTEAFF
d_call: NA; v_call: TRBV7-6; j_call: TRBJ1-3; clone_size: once; cdr3_nt: TGTGCCAGCAGCCAAACAGGAACCCCCTCTGGAAACACCATATATTTT; cdr3_aa: CASSQTGTPSGNTIYF
d_call: TRBD1; v_call: TRBV30; j_call: TRBJ2-7; clone_size: NA; cdr3_nt: TGTGCCTGGGACAGGGGGAGCTACGAGCAGTACTTC; cdr3_aa: CAWDRGSYEQYF